A single sample is the source of the 12 T cell receptor beta chains below, sequenced in a study of spatial heterogeneity in lung cancer. Study results and limitations: For expanded intratumoral alpha and beta TCRs, counts tracked tumor mutation counts.

These receptors have no identified antigens. The sample's time point: sample taken at primary tumor resection. TCRdb re-analysed the 5' RACE reads in MiXCR, keeping a single row per CDR3 protein. This table holds some 8,700 distinct CDR3 sequences, 4.5% to 6% found once. The starting material was lung tumor tissue, obtained at surgery. The receptors derive from a male donor with early-stage non-small cell lung cancer.

In its sample, this clonotype ranks as large. The gene calls are TRBV7-8 and TRBJ1-6; no clear D. Trimming cost V 6 bases and J 0 bases, with 6 bases left between them. The CDR3 is 14 amino acids. Germline V gives CDR1 SGHVS, CDR2 FQNEAQ. CDR3 sequence: CASSRSSYNSPLHF. As DNA, the CDR3 is TGTGCCAGCAGTAGGAGCTCCTATAATTCACCCCTCCACTTT.

CDR3 in amino acids: CASSSGTGVYNEQFF. Here the CDR3 DNA reads TGTGCCAGCAGCTCCGGGACAGGGGTCTACAATGAGCAGTTCTTC. The chain has TRBV11-2 and TRBJ2-1; 10 nucleotides align to TRBD1. V was clipped by 4 bases and J by 3 bases; unmatched bases: 3. The CDR3 runs 15 residues. The germline CDR1 and CDR2 sequences are SGHAT and FQNNGV.

Remarks on this clonotype: This may arise from a read error, as a much more abundant clone is one base away. The V call is TRBV5-6, the J call TRBJ2-3; no clear D. The CDR3 extends over 15 amino acids. Germline lookup yields CDR1 SGHDT and CDR2 YYEEEE. V lost 0 bases, J lost 4 bases, and 12 bases lay in between. The CDR3 coding sequence is TGTGCCAGCAGCTTGGGGTTGGGCGTGCCAGATACGCAGTATTTT. It encodes CASSLGLGVPDTQYF.

This clonotype has ten or more counts. The genes are TRBV2 and TRBJ1-1; 9 bases line up with TRBD1. Germline values: CDR1 SNHLY, CDR2 FYNNEI. This CDR3 is built from 13 residues. V trimming: 4 bases; J trimming: 5 bases; junction bases outside the gene matches: 2. The CDR3 here is CASSGDRGTEAFF. CDR3 in DNA: TGTGCCAGCAGTGGTGACAGGGGGACTGAAGCTTTCTTT.

By share, this clonotype counts as medium-sized (0.01 to 0.1%). The rearrangement uses TRBV29-1 and TRBJ1-2, with a tentative D call TRBD1 (6 bases). V lost 3 bases and J 1 base, leaving 6 bases between the germline ends. From germline, CDR1 is SQVTM and CDR2 ANQGSEA. The CDR3 has 12 residues. The CDR3: CSVEDSNYGYTF. As DNA, the CDR3 is TGCAGCGTTGAGGACAGTAACTATGGCTACACCTTC.

This clonotype is labeled as large (0.1 to 1%). The V call is TRBV4-1, the J call TRBJ2-7; TRBD1 agrees at 7 bases. Germline CDR1 MGHRA, CDR2 YSYEKL. This CDR3 spans 15 amino acids. V shed 2 bases and J 6 bases; nucleotides not matched to a gene: 10. The CDR3 DNA is TGCGCCAGCAGCCAAACTTGGACGGGACAGCGCGAGCAGTACTTC. Its protein is CASSQTWTGQREQYF.

This clonotype counts as medium-sized. The CDR3 protein is CSAGTSGYNEQFF. The CDR3 DNA reads as TGCAGTGCGGGGACTAGCGGGTACAATGAGCAGTTCTTC. The gene calls are TRBV20-1 and TRBJ2-1; 12 bases fit TRBD2. V was pared by 6 bases and J by 4 bases, with 1 base of the junction left unmatched. The germline V gene encodes CDR1 DFQATT and CDR2 SNEGSKA (reference sequence). The CDR3 runs 13 residues.

This sequence joins TRBV7-3 and TRBJ2-3, with TRBD1 identical over 7 bases. CDR3 length: 14 amino acids. Unmatched junction bases numbered 4, after V lost 3 bases and J lost 4 bases. In germline, CDR1 is SGHTA, CDR2 FQGTGA. The CDR3 loop is CASSFRQGADTQYF. The CDR3 DNA follows: TGTGCCAGCAGCTTCCGGCAGGGGGCAGATACGCAGTATTTT.

This clonotype was counted many times. The gene calls are TRBV6-1 and TRBJ1-1; D perhaps matches TRBD1 (6 bases). Germline V CDR1 and CDR2: MNHNS, SASEGT. The V end lost 7 bases, the J end lost 2 bases, and 14 bases lay between the germline ends. CDR3 length: 14 residues. The DNA for the CDR3 is TGTGCCAGCAACAAACAGGGAGGAAACACTGAAGCTTTCTTT. Protein: CASNKQGGNTEAFF.

This clonotype was observed at least ten times. The V gene is TRBV12-3 or TRBV12-4, the J gene TRBJ1-5; the D is unclear. The CDR3 contains 12 residues. V was pared by 6 bases and J by 1 base, with 4 bases between. The CDR3 sequence is CASSGSNQPQHF. The CDR3 DNA reads TGTGCCAGCAGCGGGAGCAATCAGCCCCAGCATTTT.

This clonotype showed up many times. V and J are TRBV19 and TRBJ2-3, with 11 bases identical to TRBD2. The germline CDR1 and CDR2 sequences are LNHDA and SQIVND (reference sequence). Trimming removed 4 bases from V and 1 base from J; junction bases left unmatched: 1. The CDR3 runs to 15 residues. The CDR3 nucleotides read TGTGCCAGTAGTAAACTAGCGGGAGGCACAGATACGCAGTATTTT. This gives the protein CASSKLAGGTDTQYF.

Relative to its sample, this clonotype is medium-sized. This chain connects TRBV6-5 to TRBJ1-5; 7 bases map to TRBD1. The CDR3 contains 16 residues. Germline assignment: CDR1 MNHEY and CDR2 SVGAGI. V shed 7 bases and J 2 bases; nucleotides not matched to a gene: 11. CDR3 bases: TGTGCCAGCAACCTAGACAGGGTGGAATGCAATCAGCCCCAGCATTTT. Its translation: CASNLDRVECNQPQHF.